Sequencing of this T cell receptor (beta chain) was carried out in a study of cytomegalovirus exposure and HLA in healthy donors. Germline-derived CDR1 and CDR2 are MNHEY and SMNVEV (reference sequence). This CDR3 spans 17 amino acids. Between the trimmed V and J ends, which lost 6 bases and 4 bases, there was a span of 23 bases. The table came from immunoSEQ multiplex PCR; TCRdb's copy has only in-frame clones and leaves some out. The sample includes 55,000 to 70,000 clones, 90% to 95% of them seen just once. The source of this sequence is a man aged 18 to 35 in good health and CMV-seropositive. Input material: PBMCs. The rearrangement joins TRBV27 to TRBJ2-3; no clear D. In DNA form, the CDR3 reads TGTGCCAGCAGCAGTACCTTTAGCTTGGTTCCCGCAGATACGCAGTATTTT. Its protein is CASSSTFSLVPADTQYF.